This T cell receptor (beta chain) emerged from a study of response to subunit inactivated influenza vaccine. This clonotype was recorded only once. The antigen is undetermined. Findings and caveats of the study: Authors suggested that a seasonal influenza vaccination recruits few new T cells each time.

MiXCR was run by TCRdb on the RT-PCR reads, yielding one entry per CDR3 protein. The data show 600,000 to 850,000 distinct CDR3 sequences, about 14% seen once. This TCR was recovered from a man aged 50-60 years who received an inactivated influenza vaccine. Sample: PBMCs from blood, taken 14 to 15 days before vaccination.

The CDR3 DNA is TGTGCCAGCAGAGTGGGACTAGCGGGAGGCGAGCAGTACTTC. Amino acids: CASRVGLAGGEQYF. This chain connects TRBV6-2 or TRBV6-3 to TRBJ2-7; 15 nucleotides align to TRBD2. The CDR3 totals 14 residues. Germline-derived CDR1 and CDR2 are MNHEY and SVGEGT. The V and J ends lost 6 bases and 6 bases, in that order; junction bases with no gene match: 3.